The T cell receptor beta chain described here comes from a study of blood T cell repertoires in COVID-19. The CDR3 totals 15 residues. The V segment lost 4 bases and the J segment 2 bases; nucleotides outside the gene matches: 8. Germline CDR1 SGHRS, CDR2 YFSETQ. The age range of participants was about 18 to 100 years, with residence in approximately 25 US areas. The method was immunoSEQ multiplex PCR; TCRdb's version includes in-frame clones alone and lacks a portion of them. This table holds 250,000 or so clones, more than 85% found once. The sequence came from a woman aged 45-60 years who had recovered from COVID-19. V is TRBV5-1 and J is TRBJ2-7; the match to TRBD2 covers 8 bases. Sequencing was performed on PBMCs or T cells enriched from blood (not recorded which). The CDR3 reads CASSPTSGTTYEQYF. CDR3 nucleotide sequence: TGCGCCAGCAGCCCCACTAGCGGAACTACCTACGAGCAGTACTTC.